This T cell receptor beta chain was retrieved from a study of blood T cell repertoires in COVID-19. Seattle patient enrollment occurred during active infection, with longitudinal follow-up thereafter. Only in-frame clones appear in the TCRdb table, and some are missing; sequencing was by immunoSEQ multiplex PCR. The sample includes 300,000 to 350,000 clones, about 87% seen only once; the top ten take approximately 1.8%. This CDR3 comprises 15 residues. V lost 5 bases and J lost 15; bases outside the gene matches: 17. The germline V gene has CDR1 SGHNT and CDR2 YYREEE (reference sequence). Sample: peripheral blood. This rearrangement joins TRBV5-4 to TRBJ2-1; the match to TRBD1 covers 10 bases. The receptor was derived from a woman younger than 45 with COVID-19, enrolled during active disease. In DNA, the CDR3 is TGTGCCAGCAGTTCGGGTGGGACAGGGGTGGGAGCGTGGTTCTTC. This codes for CASSSGGTGVGAWFF.